Each of the 20 T cell receptor beta chains below was sequenced from the same sample in a study of blood T cell repertoires in COVID-19. Produced via immunoSEQ multiplex PCR; TCRdb's table is partial and in-frame only. Among over 75,000 clones listed, 65% to 90% were seen once. The sequenced sample consisted of peripheral blood. These receptors were obtained from a woman aged 50 to 65 with acute or convalescent COVID-19.

The chain uses TRBV28 and TRBJ1-2, with 12 bases aligning to TRBD1. This CDR3 has 16 residues. The V segment lost 7 bases and the J segment 6 bases; nucleotides outside the gene matches: 12. CDR1 and CDR2 from the germline V gene are MDHEN and SYDVKM. The CDR3 region is CASITGQGASSDGYTF. The CDR3 DNA sequence: TGTGCCAGCATCACGGGACAGGGGGCATCTTCGGATGGCTACACCTTC.

This clone was seen only once. The chain is built from TRBV20-1 and TRBJ2-7, with 7 nucleotides matching TRBD2. V dropped 7 bases and J dropped 4; count of bases not matched to a gene: 4. Germline V gene data show CDR1 as DFQATT and CDR2 as SNEGSKA (reference sequence). The CDR3 is 11 residues long. The CDR3 sequence: CSVRENYEQYF. In nucleotides, the CDR3 is TGCAGTGTGCGGGAGAATTACGAGCAGTACTTC.

Note on this clone: The junction differs from germline at one of its ends, possibly a read error. The chain recombines TRBV20-1 with TRBJ1-4; weak D call: TRBD1 (5 bases). Germline loops: CDR1 DFQATT, CDR2 SNEGSKA (reference sequence). This CDR3 has 15 residues. The CDR3 is CSASLGAASNEKLFF. CDR3 nucleotides: TGCAGTGCTAGTTTAGGGGCGGCTTCTAACGAAAAACTGTTTTTT.

J is TRBJ2-7 and V is TRBV13; the D is unclear. CDR1 and CDR2 (germline): PRHDT, FYEKMQ (reference sequence). The CDR3 runs 9 residues. Trimming cost V 6 bases and J 10 bases, with 7 bases left between them. This CDR3 is CASSTKQYF. The CDR3 DNA sequence: TGTGCCAGCAGTACTAAACAGTACTTC.

The chain recombines TRBV4-3 with TRBJ1-6; possible D gene TRBD1, 6 bases. The CDR3 has 16 residues. Per the germline V gene, CDR1 is LGHNA and CDR2 is YSLEER. The V and J ends lost 4 bases and 7 bases respectively, with 17 bases between them. The DNA of the CDR3 is TGCGCCAGCAGCCCCGGGGGGCCGGCCATCAATTCACCCCTCCACTTT. Protein product: CASSPGGPAINSPLHF.

V and J are TRBV27 and TRBJ2-1, with 8 bases that match TRBD2. The CDR3 totals 15 residues. V trimming: 4 bases; J trimming: 7 bases; junction bases outside the gene matches: 9. Germline values: CDR1 MNHEY, CDR2 SMNVEV (reference sequence). The CDR3 region has the DNA TGTGCCAGCAGTTCCCGAGCGGGGGTCAGGAATGAGCAGTTCTTC. Its translation is CASSSRAGVRNEQFF.

The chain recombines TRBV3-1 (or the pseudogene TRBV3-2) with TRBJ1-1; possible D gene TRBD1, 6 bases. The CDR3 runs to 14 residues. V was cut by 1 base and J by 5 bases, with 11 bases left in between. CDR1 LGHDT and CDR2 YNNKEL come from the germline V gene (reference sequence). The CDR3, as DNA: TGTGCCAGCAGCCAAGCAGGGGCGCGTACTGAAGCTTTCTTT. It specifies CASSQAGARTEAFF.

This clone was detected a few times. The CDR3, as DNA: TGTGCCAGCAGCCAAACCGCAGGGTCTGGGGCCAACGTCCTGACTTTC. This gives the protein CASSQTAGSGANVLTF. This chain connects TRBV9 to TRBJ2-6, with a tentative D call TRBD1 (5 bases). The CDR3 length is 16 residues. V was clipped by 4 bases and J by 1 base, with 12 bases between them. The germline CDR1 and CDR2 sequences are SGDLS and YYNGEE.

Only one count was recorded for this clone. In DNA, the CDR3 is TGTGCCAGCTCACCGGACAATTATCTGGGGAATGAGCAGTTCTTC. Residues: CASSPDNYLGNEQFF. The gene calls are TRBV18 and TRBJ2-1; perhaps TRBD1 as D (5 bases). Germline V gives CDR1 KGHSH, CDR2 LQKENI. The CDR3 is made up of 15 amino acids. V gave up 3 bases and J gave up 7 bases, with 16 bases separating them.

CDR3 sequence reads: CASSLTLNYGYTF. The CDR3 DNA is TGTGCCAGCAGCTTGACACTCAACTATGGCTACACCTTC. The chain links TRBV7-2 to TRBJ1-2, with unresolved D. Between the trimmed V and J ends, which lost 3 bases and 2 bases, there was a span of 7 bases. This CDR3 is 13 amino acids long. From germline, CDR1 is SGHTA and CDR2 FQGNSA.

The CDR3 coding sequence is TGTGCCAGCAGTTACTGGGGCCAGAAAATTGAAGCTTTCTTT. Protein product: CASSYWGQKIEAFF. The chain has TRBV2 and TRBJ1-1; possible D gene TRBD1, 5 bases. This CDR3 is built from 14 residues. Germline loops: CDR1 SNHLY, CDR2 FYNNEI. Between the trimmed V and J ends, which lost 5 bases and 7 bases, there was a span of 17 bases.

The CDR3 bases are TGTGCCAGCAGCCGTAGCGGGGGGGCCGTGGAGACCCAGTACTTC. The encoded protein is CASSRSGGAVETQYF. V usage is TRBV5-4 and J usage is TRBJ2-5, with 11 bases matching TRBD2. CDR3 size: 15 residues. Germline loops: CDR1 SGHNT, CDR2 YYREEE (reference sequence). V lost 4 bases to trimming and J lost 5 bases; unmatched junction nucleotides: 7.

This sequence joins TRBV5-4 and TRBJ2-3, with D perhaps TRBD1 (6 bases). The germline gives CDR1 SGHNT, CDR2 YYREEE (reference sequence). Trimming took off 3 bases at V and 1 base at J, with 9 bases between the two ends. There are 14 residues in the CDR3. The CDR3 coding sequence is TGTGCCAGCAGCTCTACAGGGCGCACAGATACGCAGTATTTT. Its protein product is CASSSTGRTDTQYF.

The chain uses TRBV6-5 and TRBJ1-4, with D possibly being TRBD1 (5 bases). V was pared by 1 base and J by 8 bases, with 14 bases between. This CDR3 is built from 15 residues. Germline CDR1 is MNHEY and CDR2 is SVGAGI. CDR3 nucleotide sequence: TGTGCCAGCAGTTACTTAGGAGATGCAGGGGAAAAACTGTTTTTT. It translates to CASSYLGDAGEKLFF.

This clone was recorded only once. This chain joins TRBV11-2 and TRBJ2-1, with 12 bases lining up with TRBD2. CDR3 length: 17 amino acids. Germline lookup yields CDR1 SGHAT and CDR2 FQNNGV. After removal of 1 base from V and 9 bases from J, the junction contained 10 bases not matched to a gene. Here the CDR3 reads CASSLGVKLAGGLEQFF. The CDR3 region has the DNA TGTGCCAGCAGCTTAGGGGTAAAACTAGCGGGGGGACTTGAGCAGTTCTTC. The full variable domain, completed using reference TRBV11-2 and TRBJ2-1, is EAGVAQSPRYKIIEKRQSVAFWCNPISGHATLYWYQQILGQGPKLLIQFQNNGVVDDSQLPKDRFSAERLKGVDSTLKIQPAKLEDSAVYLCASSLGVKLAGGLEQFFGPGTRLTVL.

The chain uses TRBV11-3 and TRBJ1-1; no definite D call. V lost 1 base to trimming and J lost 1 base, with 4 bases between them. This CDR3 is 13 amino acids long. Germline CDR1 reads SGHNT; CDR2 reads YENEEA. The CDR3 region has the DNA TGTGCCAGCAGCTTAGTAGCGAACACTGAAGCTTTCTTT. Its translation is CASSLVANTEAFF.

The chain recombines TRBV30 with TRBJ1-2, with D uncertain. The V and J ends lost 6 bases and 0 bases respectively, with 17 bases between them. CDR1 and CDR2 from the germline V gene are GTSNPN and SVGIG (reference sequence). The CDR3 length is 15 residues. The DNA of the CDR3 is TGTGCCTGCCCATTCGGGTACCAGACTAACTATGGCTACACCTTC. It codes for CACPFGYQTNYGYTF.

V is TRBV5-6 and J is TRBJ1-2; D may be TRBD1 (5 bases). There are 13 residues in the CDR3. V was pared by 0 bases and J by 4 bases, with 7 bases between. Germline V gene lookup returns CDR1 SGHDT and CDR2 YYEEEE. CDR3 amino acids: CASSLEGLYGYTF. The CDR3 region has the DNA TGTGCCAGCAGCTTGGAGGGACTCTATGGCTACACCTTC.

This clone was observed a handful of times. This chain connects TRBV6-5 to TRBJ1-1; D is ambiguous. CDR1 MNHEY and CDR2 SVGAGI come from the germline V gene. V was clipped by 6 bases and J by 5 bases, with 19 bases between them. The CDR3 runs to 15 residues. CDR3 loop: CASRALGDGKTEAFF. The CDR3 nucleotides are TGTGCCAGCAGGGCCCTCGGGGATGGTAAGACTGAAGCTTTCTTT.

V usage is TRBV29-1 and J usage is TRBJ1-2, with D maybe TRBD1 (6 bases). The CDR3 loop spans 10 amino acids. The germline V gene has CDR1 SQVTM and CDR2 ANQGSEA. V dropped 7 bases and J dropped 8 bases, with 11 bases sitting between them. The CDR3 DNA is TGCAGCGGGGGGCCGGGAGGCTACACCTTC. It translates to CSGGPGGYTF.